The 23 T cell receptor beta chains below all came from one sample that was sequenced in a study of regulatory T cells in long-lasting Graves disease. Time point meaning: newly diagnosed GD, antithyroid drugs for less than 3 months. After RNA was extracted from PBMCs, the TCR library was made from it. Through Arm-PCR of CDR3 regions and iRepertoire HTBI primers, TCR beta libraries were built. MiXCR, applied by TCRdb to the multiplex PCR reads, yields one record per CDR3 protein. The profile shows about 530,000 distinct CDR3 sequences, more than 15% of them singletons. These records were also assigned to another study, of T cells in Graves' hyperthyroidism and ophthalmopathy.

The sample was peripheral blood mononuclear cells (PBMCs), taken at new diagnosis, from a patient treated with antithyroid drugs. The receptors derive from a woman aged 35 to 60 with Graves disease.

The table lists this clonotype with many counts. This chain uses TRBV30 with TRBJ2-5; D might be TRBD2 (5 bases). CDR1 is GTSNPN and CDR2 is SVGIG in the germline V gene (reference sequence). V dropped 3 bases and J dropped 9 bases, with 17 bases sitting between them. The CDR3 length is 13 residues. The CDR3 bases are TGTGCCTGGAGACTAGGACCACGGCTGGCCCAGTACTTC. It is translated as CAWRLGPRLAQYF.

This clonotype was detected ten times or more. This chain connects TRBV6-2 or TRBV6-3 to TRBJ1-1, with D unresolved. There are 15 residues in the CDR3. The V gene's germline CDR1 is MNHEY and CDR2 SVGEGT. V was clipped by 1 base and J by 2 bases, with 11 bases between them. CDR3 sequence (DNA): TGTGCCAGCAGTTACTGGGCAGGAGGAAACACTGAAGCTTTCTTT. Translation gives CASSYWAGGNTEAFF.

This clonotype was observed a handful of times. The genes are TRBV20-1 and TRBJ2-7; D may correspond to TRBD1 or TRBD2 (5 bases each). Trimming left V 2 bases short and J 0 bases short, with 14 bases between. Germline CDR1 and CDR2: DFQATT and SNEGSKA (reference sequence). CDR3 length: 15 amino acids. CDR3 loop: CSARSLLGDSYEQYF. CDR3 DNA sequence: TGCAGTGCTAGATCTCTATTGGGGGACTCCTACGAGCAGTACTTC.

This clonotype has a count of ten or more. The chain combines TRBV28 with TRBJ1-5; D gene ambiguous. V gave up 8 bases and J gave up 3 bases, with 5 bases separating them. Germline assignment: CDR1 MDHEN and CDR2 SYDVKM. This CDR3 has 11 residues. The CDR3 region is CASGLNQPQHF. The CDR3 bases are TGTGCCAGCGGGCTCAATCAGCCCCAGCATTTT.

The J gene is TRBJ2-7, the V gene TRBV5-8; D is unclear. This CDR3 contains 13 residues. The V gene's germline CDR1 is SGHTS and CDR2 YDEGEE. Trimming pared 1 base from V and 9 bases from J, leaving 14 bases between. The chain's CDR3 is CASSLTDEFGQYF. In DNA form, the CDR3 reads TGTGCCAGCAGCTTGACAGACGAGTTTGGGCAGTACTTC. Combining the CDR3 with reference TRBV5-8 and TRBJ2-7 gives the whole variable domain EAGVTQSPTHLIKTRGQQATLRCSPISGHTSVYWYQQALGLGLQFLLWYDEGEERNRGNFPPRFSGRQFPNYSSELNVNALELEDSALYLCASSLTDEFGQYFGPGTRLTVT.

This clonotype was recorded at least ten times. This sequence joins TRBV30 and TRBJ1-2; a weak D match, TRBD1 (6 bases). Germline CDR1 reads GTSNPN; CDR2 reads SVGIG (reference sequence). This CDR3 is 11 amino acids long. V lost 3 bases, J lost 7 bases, and 9 bases lay in between. CDR3 sequence reads: CAWRTGGGYTF. CDR3 nucleotides: TGTGCCTGGAGGACAGGAGGTGGCTACACCTTC.

This clonotype came up a few times. The V gene is TRBV11-2, the J gene TRBJ1-1, with D maybe TRBD1 (5 bases). The length of the CDR3 is 15 residues. Trimming removed 5 bases from V and 3 bases from J, with 16 bases in between. Germline loops: CDR1 SGHAT, CDR2 FQNNGV. The CDR3 sequence: CASSRGRGWDTEAFF. DNA for the CDR3: TGTGCCAGCAGCCGGGGGAGGGGCTGGGACACTGAAGCTTTCTTT.

This clonotype was counted many times. The rearrangement uses TRBV12-3 or TRBV12-4 and TRBJ1-5, with 7 positions matching TRBD1. The V gene end was trimmed by 5 bases and the J gene end by 4 bases; junction bases not matched to a gene: 5. CDR3 size: 14 residues. DNA of the CDR3: TGTGCCAGCAGTCACAGGGGTTGGAATCAGCCCCAGCATTTT. Its protein product is CASSHRGWNQPQHF.

This clonotype has ten or more counts. This chain joins TRBV12-5 and TRBJ2-7, with a tentative D call TRBD1 (6 bases). Germline V gene data show CDR1 as LGHNT and CDR2 as FRNRAP. V was pared by 2 bases and J by 1 base, with 9 bases between. There are 14 residues in the CDR3. The CDR3 DNA is TGTGCTAGTGGTTTGTCGACAGGATCCTACGAGCAGTACTTC. Its translation: CASGLSTGSYEQYF. Drawing the rest from reference TRBV12-5 and TRBJ2-7, the complete variable domain is DARVTQTPRHKVTEMGQEVTMRCQPILGHNTVFWYRQTMMQGLELLAYFRNRAPLDDSGMPKDRFSAEMPDATLATLKIQPSEPRDSAVYFCASGLSTGSYEQYFGPGTRLTVT.

This clonotype has ten or more counts. The chain carries TRBV7-8 and TRBJ1-5; 9 bases agree with TRBD1. CDR1 is SGHVS, CDR2 FQNEAQ, per germline. Trimming cost V 5 bases and J 2 bases; bases outside gene matches: 16. The CDR3 length is 19 residues. CDR3 protein: CASSHPGQGMGCGNQPQHF. In nucleotides, the CDR3 is TGTGCCAGCAGCCACCCGGGACAGGGCATGGGCTGTGGCAATCAGCCCCAGCATTTT.

Regarding this clonotype: A much larger clone sits a single nucleotide away, making a read error possible. The rearrangement uses TRBV15 and TRBJ2-4, with TRBD1 matching over 7 bases. The ends lost 1 base at V and 13 bases at J; junction bases unmatched: 19. The CDR3 has 17 residues. Germline lookup yields CDR1 LNHNV and CDR2 YYDKDF (reference sequence). CDR3 loop: CATSRVSGQVIYNEQYF. DNA of the CDR3: TGTGCCACCAGCAGAGTCTCCGGACAGGTAATCTACAATGAGCAGTACTTC.

In this sample, this clonotype turned up a few times. This chain uses TRBV11-2 with TRBJ2-7; D gene unclear. The CDR3 has 14 residues. V lost 4 bases to trimming and J lost 4 bases, with 14 bases between them. Germline CDR1 reads SGHAT; CDR2 reads FQNNGV. CDR3 in amino acids: CASSSLERLYEQYF. The CDR3 DNA is TGTGCCAGCAGCTCACTCGAAAGGTTATACGAGCAGTACTTC.

This rearrangement joins TRBV18 to TRBJ1-5; D not resolved. CDR3 length equals 14 residues. Germline V gene data show CDR1 as KGHSH and CDR2 as LQKENI. The V and J ends lost 5 bases and 0 bases respectively, with 8 bases between them. CDR3 in amino acids: CASSAGTSNQPQHF. For the CDR3, the DNA is TGTGCCAGCTCAGCAGGTACTAGCAATCAGCCCCAGCATTTT.

This clonotype was seen at least ten times. The rearrangement links TRBV12-3 or TRBV12-4 to TRBJ1-1, with a possible D match to TRBD1 (6 bases). The CDR3 runs to 13 residues. V was clipped by 5 bases and J by 1 base, with 8 bases between them. CDR3 sequence reads: CASSKTGNTEAFF. CDR3 in DNA: TGTGCCAGCAGTAAGACAGGGAACACTGAAGCTTTCTTT.

This clonotype occurred many times. The chain links TRBV18 to TRBJ1-2; D perhaps matches TRBD1 (5 bases). Germline V gene data show CDR1 as KGHSH and CDR2 as LQKENI. V lost 2 bases and J 2 bases, leaving 15 bases between the germline ends. The CDR3 spans 16 residues. The CDR3 is CASSPEGRLSNYGYTF. The CDR3, as DNA: TGTGCCAGCTCACCAGAGGGGAGGCTTTCAAACTATGGCTACACCTTC.

The genes are TRBV7-9 and TRBJ1-2; D is uncertain. Per germline, CDR1 SEHNR and CDR2 FQNEAQ (reference sequence). The CDR3 covers 14 residues. The V and J ends lost 1 base and 8 bases respectively, with 14 bases between them. CDR3 DNA: TGTGCCAGCAGCTTAGATGAGGGCCTAAGCGGCTACACCTTC. This codes for CASSLDEGLSGYTF.

J is TRBJ1-4 and V is TRBV10-2; D remains unclear. The CDR3 has 15 amino acids. The ends were cut back, 2 bases at V and 1 base at J, with 8 bases in the middle. The V gene's germline CDR1 is WSHSY and CDR2 SAAADI. The CDR3 DNA reads TGCGCCAGCAGTGAGATCGCAAGAACTAATGAAAAACTGTTTTTT. Amino acids: CASSEIARTNEKLFF.

This clonotype was detected a few times. The rearrangement links TRBV20-1 to TRBJ1-2; weak D call: TRBD1 (6 bases). This CDR3 is 16 amino acids long. Trimming shortened V by 0 bases and J by 4 bases, and 18 bases separated the two germline ends. Per the germline V gene, CDR1 is DFQATT and CDR2 is SNEGSKA (reference sequence). In DNA, the CDR3 is TGCAGTGCTAGAGAGGGGGAGTTGGGGGCGGCCTATGGCTACACCTTC. This translates into CSAREGELGAAYGYTF.

The V call is TRBV3-1, the J call TRBJ2-3, with D maybe TRBD2 (5 bases). In germline, CDR1 is LGHDT, CDR2 YNNKEL (reference sequence). Trimming pared 3 bases from V and 4 bases from J, leaving 17 bases between. The CDR3 has 16 amino acids. The CDR3 region is CASSQDPVDLPDTQYF. In DNA, the CDR3 is TGTGCCAGCAGCCAGGACCCCGTGGACTTGCCAGATACGCAGTATTTT.

The table lists this clonotype with many counts. V is TRBV7-9 and J is TRBJ2-7, with TRBD1 as a possible D gene (5 bases). Germline V gene data show CDR1 as SEHNR and CDR2 as FQNEAQ (reference sequence). V was cut by 5 bases and J by 3 bases, with 17 bases left in between. The CDR3 totals 15 residues. The CDR3, as DNA: TGTGCCAGCAGCCGAACGCCAACAGGATACTACGAGCAGTACTTC. Translation: CASSRTPTGYYEQYF.

This clonotype was counted many times. V and J are TRBV11-2 and TRBJ2-1; TRBD1 matches at 8 bases. Germline V CDR1 and CDR2: SGHAT, FQNNGV. There are 20 residues in the CDR3. V shed 1 base and J 7 bases; nucleotides not matched to a gene: 21. The DNA of the CDR3 is TGTGCCAGCAGCTTAGTCAAGAGGAGCCTGGGACAGGCCAAAGGAAATGAGCAGTTCTTC. It translates to CASSLVKRSLGQAKGNEQFF.

This clonotype was seen many times. The V call is TRBV29-1, the J call TRBJ2-5, with 12 bases matching TRBD1. Trimming cost V 6 bases and J 4 bases; bases outside gene matches: 9. The CDR3 runs 15 residues. Germline V gene data show CDR1 as SQVTM and CDR2 as ANQGSEA. The CDR3 region has the DNA TGCAGCGTAGCAATCGGGACAGGGGGCGGAGAGACCCAGTACTTC. Protein product: CSVAIGTGGGETQYF. Drawing the rest from reference TRBV29-1 and TRBJ2-5, the complete variable domain is SAVISQKPSRDICQRGTSLTIQCQVDSQVTMMFWYRQQPGQSLTLIATANQGSEATYESGFVIDKFPISRPNLTFSTLTVSNMSPEDSSIYLCSVAIGTGGGETQYFGPGTRLLVL.

Many counts were recorded for this clonotype. This rearrangement joins TRBV11-2 to TRBJ1-1, with a weak D call TRBD1 (6 bases). V dropped 1 base and J dropped 7 bases, with 13 bases sitting between them. CDR1 and CDR2 from the germline V gene are SGHAT and FQNNGV. This CDR3 comprises 14 residues. In DNA form, the CDR3 reads TGTGCCAGCAGCTTAGCGGGGGCCCGTCATGAAGCTTTCTTT. Translation gives CASSLAGARHEAFF.